This T cell receptor beta chain was found in a study of T cells in localized non-small cell lung cancer. Losses at the gene ends were 5 bases for V and 2 bases for J; bases not matched to a gene: 7. The germline CDR1 and CDR2 sequences are SGHAT and FQNNGV. The CDR3 spans 15 residues. Data came from immunoSEQ multiplex PCR; TCRdb stores just in-frame clones and leaves some out. The data show 25,000 to 30,000 clones, with approximately 90% seen just once and more than 25% held by the top ten. Sequenced here: peripheral blood, sampled before any cancer treatment. This chain uses TRBV11-2 with TRBJ2-7; 9 bases align to TRBD1. The sequence was collected from a female donor older than 55 with stage I lung adenocarcinoma. The CDR3 loop reads CASSTNRDRAYEQYF. DNA of the CDR3: TGTGCCAGCAGCACAAACCGGGACAGGGCCTACGAGCAGTACTTC. Looking up the rest from reference TRBV11-2 and TRBJ2-7 gives the full variable domain: EAGVAQSPRYKIIEKRQSVAFWCNPISGHATLYWYQQILGQGPKLLIQFQNNGVVDDSQLPKDRFSAERLKGVDSTLKIQPAKLEDSAVYLCASSTNRDRAYEQYFGPGTRLTVT.